Reported below is one T cell receptor (beta chain). Its target antigen remains unknown. The sample holds no much larger clone one base away, and base qualities are not on file. The cohort was made up of under 800 healthy bone marrow donors. Cohort members were all nominally healthy when sampled, although unrecorded immune exposures were likely present. The donor was CMV seronegative and was included in the group of approximately 350 seronegative cohort members. A peripheral blood sample was collected from each donor, and TCR beta sequencing was performed on peripheral blood mononuclear cells. Genomic DNA extraction from the blood cell samples was performed with the Qiagen DNeasy Blood Extraction Kit. This record comes from a study of cytomegalovirus exposure and HLA in healthy donors (TCRdb year 2017). Study-wide context: An earlier analysis of approximately 640 of the donors reported 250 to 350 Gb of sequence data and 117 million unique TCR beta sequences from 150 million to 200 million T cells. An early release covering roughly 640 HLA-typed donors comprised approximately 300 gigabases of sequencing data and about 90 million unique TCR sequences. Among the roughly 400 genotyped donors, roughly 80% belonged to the genetic ancestry cluster associated with self-reported Caucasian donors. The study aimed to test whether signatures of past pathogen exposure could be identified by cataloging public T cell receptors. The study used immunosequencing to profile the T cell repertoires of 600 to 850 subjects and linked those repertoires to cytomegalovirus serostatus. In addition to the first cohort of 650 to 750 subjects, a separate validation cohort of 120 different subjects was used. The study combined high-throughput TCR immunosequencing, statistical association of individual TCRs with disease status, and machine learning to predict cytomegalovirus infection status. A later analysis re-examined previously published TCR beta repertoires from 600 to 700 donors and added high-resolution HLA genotyping to investigate patterns of TCR occurrence. Rather than using new phenotypic data, the later analysis identified candidate immune exposures from TCR beta sequences and from how often those sequences occurred across donors. An earlier analysis of about 600 of the donors used high-throughput TCR beta sequencing to judge whether each TCR beta V gene segment behaved as functional or pseudogenic. Donor age, sex, ethnicity and CMV serostatus were compiled together with the repertoire data. In a later genetic analysis, genome-wide SNP genotypes for 398 of the 666 donors were used, and that subset was treated as a discovery cohort. All discovery cohort repertoires had been generated using a single sequencing platform. Class I and class II HLA loci were covered by the typing at four-digit resolution. The number of typed donors differed by locus: about 629-630 for A, B, C, DRB1 and DQB1; 500 to 550 for DQA1; 606 for DPA1; and about 450 for DPB1. A handful of DR-DQ haplotypes were treated as single units for association and clustering because of strong linkage in the cohort. Across around 400 genotyped donors of the cohort, an average of about 200,000 unique TCR beta nucleotide sequences per donor were sequenced, and approximately 19% of those sequences were non-productive. Overall results and qualifications from the work: Most TCR sequences were seen in very few donors, while some public TCRs were found in many individuals. Several of the top co-occurrence clusters appeared to be linked to parvovirus B19, influenza, CMV and Epstein-Barr virus, according to a later analysis. A total of about 180 TCR beta chains were listed by the study as associated with cytomegalovirus. A further reported finding was that TCR beta sequences accurately predicted the HLA-A and HLA-B alleles for most subjects in the first cohort. When HLA alleles, especially DR and DQ, strongly co-occurred, attributing TCR associations to individual alleles was difficult. A later genetic analysis reported fewer N-insertions in productive TCRs among donors in an Asian-associated ancestry cluster than the roughly 700-donor mean. In a later genetic analysis, a missense DCLRE1C variant was associated with V-gene and J-gene trimming of TCR beta chains, and the association was replicated in an independent cohort. Sequencing depth was assumed to be roughly uniform across donors in the presence/absence analyses, though that assumption may not hold. In an earlier analysis of some 500 of the donors, most TCR beta V segments appeared in productive rearrangements about 90% or about 30% of the time, broadly matching IMGT annotations. Correlated functional status among segregating V segments might reflect linkage disequilibrium, but an unknown experimental factor could not be ruled out. Some 16 rarely observed V segments, including chromosome 9 orphons, were excluded from the earlier analysis of a few hundred of the donors because counts were too low. In a later analysis, TCR association rates were found to vary across HLA loci, with the most associated TCRs seen for DRB1 alleles and the fewest for HLA-C alleles. Because HLA typing was missing for some donors at each locus, association tests included only the typed subset. In vitro tests confirmed that a few of the cytomegalovirus-associated TCR beta chains recognize cytomegalovirus antigens. According to the authors, the approach could potentially be generalized to other disease states and immunological phenotypes. A later analysis found that HLA-associated TCR beta chains were more clonally expanded and had lower generation probabilities than equally common non-associated chains. The classifier was reported to diagnose cytomegalovirus status with high specificity and sensitivity in both the original and validation cohorts. Some IMGT-functional V segments, including TRBV6-2 and TRBV6-3, could not be told apart with the 87-base-pair reads, so those segments were excluded. In a later analysis, around 17,000 TCR beta sequences were associated with specific HLA alleles at a false discovery rate of 0.05. For the cohort, immune exposure information was limited to CMV serostatus. In a later analysis, most CMV-associated TCR beta chains were found to appear HLA-restricted, with HLA associations seemingly driven largely by CMV exposure. The cohort was sequenced for TCR beta chains only, and without alpha or paired-chain data the features that could be detected were limited. The sequencing pipeline was judged likely to have produced a cluster of highly shared sequence variants as a technical artifact.

The germline V gene gives CDR1 as SGHVS and CDR2 as FQNEAQ. The CDR3 numbers 16 residues from cysteine through phenylalanine. Kept here is only the CDR3 DNA, which spans 48 bases and is read in frame from base 1. The junction carries 14 bases between V and J, which are trimmed by 2 bases and 1 base respectively. The method was the immunoSEQ multiplex PCR assay. The multiplex PCR relied on a mix of 60 forward primers for TCR Vbeta segments and 13 reverse primers for TCR Jbeta segments. The CDR3 region of rearranged TCR beta genes was amplified from genomic DNA with a multiplex PCR assay. The amplified TCR beta libraries were sequenced on the Illumina HiSeq System as 87-base-pair reads. On the study's bioinformatics: A later analysis tallied some 79 million unique TCR beta chains across the roughly 610 repertoires, and approximately 9.9 million of those chains were shared by two or more donors. Raw reads were error-corrected and collapsed into unique sequences by a nearest-neighbor algorithm in which closely related sequences were merged to remove PCR and sequencing errors. To assign V, D and J gene segments, CDR3 sequences were aligned to IMGT reference sequences. For a sequence to be retained, a match of at least six nucleotides was required to both a V gene segment and a J gene segment. A rearrangement counted as productive if the CDR3 had no stop codons and remained in frame with V and J, and every other rearrangement counted as non-productive. CDR3 was defined by IMGT convention, running from the second conserved V-encoded cysteine to the conserved J-encoded phenylalanine. The earlier analysis of around 640 of the donors excluded sequences that lacked an unambiguous match to a single V gene segment. An earlier analysis of over 450 of the donors classified V segments as functional when productive rearrangements were above 56.7% and as segregating when the standard deviation between donors was above 5%. To diagnose cytomegalovirus status from the catalog of TCR beta chain sequences, a statistical classification framework was built. In a later analysis, TCR nucleotide sequences were compared against IMGT/GENE-DB human TR gene sequences so that V and J genes could be assigned. Using the TCRdist pipeline, a later analysis assigned CDR3 sequences along with most-parsimonious VDJ recombination scenarios. In a later analysis, each TCR beta chain was defined by its CDR3 amino acid sequence together with its V-gene family, and reads lacking a unique V-gene family were excluded. A later analysis removed 500 to 600 highly shared, low-generation-probability nucleotide sequences to deal with suspected cross-contamination and a sequencing artifact. In a later analysis, a clonal expansion index for each public chain was calculated from normalized within-repertoire ranks of inferred template counts. Generation probabilities in a later analysis came from a VDJ recombination model fitted to out-of-frame rearrangements, and those results were checked against IGoR. In a later analysis, TCR-TCR, TCR-HLA and TCR-CMV co-occurrence was scored with hypergeometric tests, and a repertoire-size bias correction was applied to TCR pairs. To estimate false discovery rates, a later analysis permuted the HLA or CMV assignments 20 times. A later analysis grouped co-occurring TCRs with DBSCAN, adding TCRdist sequence similarity when clustering within HLA-allele-positive subsets. Repertoires with fewer than 30,000 or more than 120,000 public chains, plus five repertoires with anomalous nucleotide sharing, were excluded from co-occurrence clustering. TCRdb mirrors the immuneACCESS table, restricted to in-frame sequences. Some clones are absent from its copies; in checked studies, under half trace to an unresolved V gene, and the reason for the others is unknown. The DNA gave D and trimming, while V, J and clone size come from that table. The sample includes some 160,000 clones, with about 80% observed a single time. The biggest ten clones account for less than 0.65% of the sample.

What was sequenced was PBMCs. This clonotype was sampled from a woman aged 50 to 65 in good health and CMV-seronegative. The chain is made from TRBV7-8 and TRBJ2-5; TRBD1 might be the D gene, on 5 matching bases. The CDR3 region has the sequence CASSLMVGQVQETQYF. The DNA sequence is as follows: TGTGCCAGCAGCTTAATGGTGGGGCAGGTCCAAGAGACCCAGTACTTC. Here the CDR3 is joined to the reference TRBV7-8 and TRBJ2-5 genes, and the full variable domain is: GAGVSQSPRYKVAKRGQDVALRCDPISGHVSLFWYQQALGQGPEFLTYFQNEAQLDKSGLPSDRFFAERPEGSVSTLKIQRTQQEDSAVYLCASSLMVGQVQETQYFGPGTRLLVL.